This T cell receptor (beta chain) came from a study of T-cell memory formation after mild COVID-19. 5'RACE, which relied on constant-segment primers, yielded TCR alpha and TCR beta cDNA libraries carrying sample barcodes and UMIs. TCRdb re-analysed the 5' RACE reads in MiXCR, keeping a single row per CDR3 protein. The sample includes hundreds of thousands of distinct CDR3 sequences, around 30% of them seen just once. This CDR3 region has 16 residues. The V gene's germline CDR1 is SGHAT and CDR2 FQNNGV. V shed 5 bases and J 5 bases; nucleotides not matched to a gene: 10. This TCR was sampled from an adult woman who had mild COVID-19 (a few samples of this study predate the infection). Cell type and time point are not known. The V gene is TRBV11-2, the J gene TRBJ1-1, with 11 bases matching TRBD1. The specimen sequenced was PBMCs or a T cell subset sorted from them (not recorded which). The CDR3, as DNA: TGTGCCAGCAGCAGCTGGACAGGGGGCTCGGGTACTGAAGCTTTCTTT. As protein: CASSSWTGGSGTEAFF. Complete variable domain (other parts from reference TRBV11-2 and TRBJ1-1): EAGVAQSPRYKIIEKRQSVAFWCNPISGHATLYWYQQILGQGPKLLIQFQNNGVVDDSQLPKDRFSAERLKGVDSTLKIQPAKLEDSAVYLCASSSWTGGSGTEAFFGQGTRLTVV.